The clone carrying this T cell receptor (beta chain) was observed a few times. This specimen belongs to a study of blood T cells in healthy people across ages. Sample-barcoded 5' priming and a J-beta primer mix drove a second PCR of roughly 7 to 11 cycles. TCRdb re-derived calls from the 5' RACE reads in MiXCR, one entry per CDR3 protein. The table includes roughly 1,700,000 distinct CDR3 sequences, 25% to 30% detected once. Source material: blood. The TCR comes from a woman under 40 in good health.

CDR3 nucleotides: TGTGCCAGCAGCTCCCCCTCTCCGCCAGTCACGCAGTATTTT. Translating it yields CASSSPSPPVTQYF. The chain recombines TRBV7-2 with TRBJ2-3; no reliable D call. With 4 bases removed from V and 9 bases from J, the gap between germline ends came to 17 bases. The CDR3 is 14 residues long. Germline lookup yields CDR1 SGHTA and CDR2 FQGNSA.